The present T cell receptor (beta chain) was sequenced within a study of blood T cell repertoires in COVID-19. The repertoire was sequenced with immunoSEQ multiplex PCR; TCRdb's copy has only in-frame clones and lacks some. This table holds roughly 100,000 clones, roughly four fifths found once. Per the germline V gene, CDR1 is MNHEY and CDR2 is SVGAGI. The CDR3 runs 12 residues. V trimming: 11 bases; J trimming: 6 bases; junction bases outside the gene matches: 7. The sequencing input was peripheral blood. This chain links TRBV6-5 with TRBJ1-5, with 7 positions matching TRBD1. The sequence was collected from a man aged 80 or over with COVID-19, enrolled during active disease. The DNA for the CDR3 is TGTGCCGGGGACAGACCCGGTCAGCCCCAGCATTTT. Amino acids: CAGDRPGQPQHF.